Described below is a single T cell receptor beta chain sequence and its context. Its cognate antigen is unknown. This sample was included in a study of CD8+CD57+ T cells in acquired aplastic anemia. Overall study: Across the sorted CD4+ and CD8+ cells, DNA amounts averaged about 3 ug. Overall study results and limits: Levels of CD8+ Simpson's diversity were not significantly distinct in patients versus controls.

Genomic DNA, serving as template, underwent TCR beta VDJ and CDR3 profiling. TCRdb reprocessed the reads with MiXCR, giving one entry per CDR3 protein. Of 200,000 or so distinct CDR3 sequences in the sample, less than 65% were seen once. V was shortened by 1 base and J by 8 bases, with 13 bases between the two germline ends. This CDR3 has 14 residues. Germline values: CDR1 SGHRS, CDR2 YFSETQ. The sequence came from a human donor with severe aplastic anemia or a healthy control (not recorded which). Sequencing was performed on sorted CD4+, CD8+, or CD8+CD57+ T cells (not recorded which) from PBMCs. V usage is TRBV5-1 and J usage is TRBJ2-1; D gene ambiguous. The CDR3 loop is CASSLMSPRDEQFF. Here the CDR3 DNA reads TGCGCCAGCAGCTTGATGTCCCCACGCGATGAGCAGTTCTTC.